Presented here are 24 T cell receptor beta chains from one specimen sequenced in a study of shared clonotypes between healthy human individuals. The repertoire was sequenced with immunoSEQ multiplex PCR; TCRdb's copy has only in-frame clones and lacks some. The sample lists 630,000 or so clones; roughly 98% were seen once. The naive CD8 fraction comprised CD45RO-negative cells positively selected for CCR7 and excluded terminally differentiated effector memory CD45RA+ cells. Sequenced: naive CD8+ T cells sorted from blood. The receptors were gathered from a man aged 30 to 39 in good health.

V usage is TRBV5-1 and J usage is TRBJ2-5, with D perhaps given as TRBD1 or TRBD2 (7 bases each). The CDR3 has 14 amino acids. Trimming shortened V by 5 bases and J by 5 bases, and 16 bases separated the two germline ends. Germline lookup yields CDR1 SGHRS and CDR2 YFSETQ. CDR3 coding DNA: TGCGCCAGCAGTTCCAGGGGGGGACGGGAGACCCAGTACTTC. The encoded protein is CASSSRGGRETQYF. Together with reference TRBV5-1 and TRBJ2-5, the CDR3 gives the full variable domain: KAGVTQTPRYLIKTRGQQVTLSCSPISGHRSVSWYQQTPGQGLQFLFEYFSETQRNKGNFPGRFSGRQFSNSRSEMNVSTLELGDSALYLCASSSRGGRETQYFGPGTRLLVL.

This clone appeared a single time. The CDR3 here is CADEIPFFNEQFF. For the CDR3, the DNA is TGTGCCGATGAGATTCCTTTTTTTAATGAGCAGTTCTTC. The chain links TRBV6-5 to TRBJ2-1; no reliable D call. This CDR3 has 13 residues. The V gene's germline CDR1 is MNHEY and CDR2 SVGAGI. The V gene lost 11 bases and the J gene lost 7 bases, with 18 bases spanning the gap.

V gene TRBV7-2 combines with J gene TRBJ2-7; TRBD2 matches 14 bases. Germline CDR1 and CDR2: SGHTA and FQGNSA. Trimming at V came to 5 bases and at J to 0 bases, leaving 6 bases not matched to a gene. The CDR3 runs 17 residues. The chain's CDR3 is CASSGLAGGHGSYEQYF. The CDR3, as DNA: TGTGCCAGCAGCGGACTAGCGGGAGGACACGGCTCCTACGAGCAGTACTTC.

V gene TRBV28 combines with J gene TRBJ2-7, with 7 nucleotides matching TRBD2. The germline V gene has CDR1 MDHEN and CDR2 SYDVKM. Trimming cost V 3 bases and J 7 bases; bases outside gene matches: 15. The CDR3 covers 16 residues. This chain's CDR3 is CASSFFSAGARQEQYF. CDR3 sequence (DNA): TGTGCCAGCAGTTTTTTCTCGGCGGGAGCCCGACAGGAGCAGTACTTC.

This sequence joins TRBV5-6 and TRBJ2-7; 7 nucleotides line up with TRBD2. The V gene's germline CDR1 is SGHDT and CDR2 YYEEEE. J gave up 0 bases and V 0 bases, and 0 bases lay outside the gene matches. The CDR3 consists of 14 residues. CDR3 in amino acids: CASSLGTSSYEQYF. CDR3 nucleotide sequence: TGTGCCAGCAGCTTGGGGACTAGCTCCTACGAGCAGTACTTC.

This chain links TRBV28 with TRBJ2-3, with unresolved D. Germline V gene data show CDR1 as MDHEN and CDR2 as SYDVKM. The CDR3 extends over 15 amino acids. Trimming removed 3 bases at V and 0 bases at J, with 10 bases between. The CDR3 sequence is CASSFPRSSTDTQYF. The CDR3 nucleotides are TGTGCCAGCAGTTTCCCCAGATCTAGCACAGATACGCAGTATTTT. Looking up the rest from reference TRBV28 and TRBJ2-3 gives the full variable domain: DVKVTQSSRYLVKRTGEKVFLECVQDMDHENMFWYRQDPGLGLRLIYFSYDVKMKEKGDIPEGYSVSREKKERFSLILESASTNQTSMYLCASSFPRSSTDTQYFGPGTRLTVL.

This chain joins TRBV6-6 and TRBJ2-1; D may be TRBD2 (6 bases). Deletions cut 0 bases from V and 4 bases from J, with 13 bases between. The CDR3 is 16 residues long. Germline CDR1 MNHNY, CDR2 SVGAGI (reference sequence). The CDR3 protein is CASSYSQEEGYNEQFF. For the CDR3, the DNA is TGTGCCAGCAGTTACTCGCAGGAGGAGGGGTACAATGAGCAGTTCTTC.

CDR3: CASSLTQGPRSGNTIYF. DNA for the CDR3: TGTGCCAGCAGCTTAACCCAGGGCCCGCGCTCTGGAAACACCATATATTTT. The chain combines TRBV7-6 with TRBJ1-3; D is perhaps TRBD1 (5 bases). The CDR3 is 17 residues long. Per germline, CDR1 SGHVS and CDR2 FNYEAQ. Deletions cut 2 bases from V and 0 bases from J, with 14 bases between.

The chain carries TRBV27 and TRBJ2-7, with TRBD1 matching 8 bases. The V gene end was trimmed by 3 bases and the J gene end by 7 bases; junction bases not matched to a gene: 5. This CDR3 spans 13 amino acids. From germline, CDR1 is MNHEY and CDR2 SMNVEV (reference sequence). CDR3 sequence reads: CASSLTGAREQYF. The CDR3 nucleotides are TGTGCCAGCAGTTTGACAGGGGCGAGGGAGCAGTACTTC.

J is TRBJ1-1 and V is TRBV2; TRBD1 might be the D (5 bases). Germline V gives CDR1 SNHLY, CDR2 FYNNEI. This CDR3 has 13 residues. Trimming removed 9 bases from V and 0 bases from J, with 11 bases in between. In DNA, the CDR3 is TGTGCCAGTCCAGACAGCTTGAACACTGAAGCTTTCTTT. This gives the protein CASPDSLNTEAFF.

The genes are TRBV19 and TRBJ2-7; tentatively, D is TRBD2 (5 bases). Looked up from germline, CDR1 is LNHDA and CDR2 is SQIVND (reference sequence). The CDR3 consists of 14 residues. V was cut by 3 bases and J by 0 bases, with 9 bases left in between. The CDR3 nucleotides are TGTGCCAGTAGTATGGAGCGGACCTCCTACGAGCAGTACTTC. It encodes CASSMERTSYEQYF.

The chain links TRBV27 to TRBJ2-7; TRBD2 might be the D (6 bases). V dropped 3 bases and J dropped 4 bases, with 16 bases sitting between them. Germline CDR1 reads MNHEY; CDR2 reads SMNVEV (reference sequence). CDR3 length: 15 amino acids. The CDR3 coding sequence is TGTGCCAGCAGTTTGTGGGGGGATACCGGGTACGAGCAGTACTTC. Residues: CASSLWGDTGYEQYF.

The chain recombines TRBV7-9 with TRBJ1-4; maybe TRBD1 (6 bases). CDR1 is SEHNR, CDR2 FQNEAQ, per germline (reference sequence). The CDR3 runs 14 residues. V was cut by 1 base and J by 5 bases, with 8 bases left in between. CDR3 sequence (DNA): TGTGCCAGCAGCTTAGTCCAGGGGAATGAAAAACTGTTTTTT. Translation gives CASSLVQGNEKLFF.

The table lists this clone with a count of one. The CDR3 region has the DNA TGCAGCGCCATCCCCGGGACTAACTATGGCTACACCTTC. It yields the protein CSAIPGTNYGYTF. The chain is built from TRBV29-1 and TRBJ1-2; D is undetermined. V was cut by 7 bases and J by 0 bases, with 12 bases left in between. The length of the CDR3 is 13 residues. CDR1 and CDR2 (germline): SQVTM, ANQGSEA.

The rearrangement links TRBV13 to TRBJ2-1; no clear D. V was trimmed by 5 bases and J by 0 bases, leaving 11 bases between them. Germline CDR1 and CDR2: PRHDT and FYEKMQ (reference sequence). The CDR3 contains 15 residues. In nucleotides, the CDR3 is TGTGCCAGCAGCACCGACACGAGCTCCTACAATGAGCAGTTCTTC. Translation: CASSTDTSSYNEQFF. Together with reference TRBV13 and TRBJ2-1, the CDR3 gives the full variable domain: AAGVIQSPRHLIKEKRETATLKCYPIPRHDTVYWYQQGPGQDPQFLISFYEKMQSDKGSIPDRFSAQQFSDYHSELNMSSLELGDSALYFCASSTDTSSYNEQFFGPGTRLTVL.

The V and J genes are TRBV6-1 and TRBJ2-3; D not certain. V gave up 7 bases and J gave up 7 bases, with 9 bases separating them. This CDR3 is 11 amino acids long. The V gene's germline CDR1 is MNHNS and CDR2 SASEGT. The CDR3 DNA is TGTGCCAGCATCAAGCTGAATACGCAGTATTTT. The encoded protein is CASIKLNTQYF.

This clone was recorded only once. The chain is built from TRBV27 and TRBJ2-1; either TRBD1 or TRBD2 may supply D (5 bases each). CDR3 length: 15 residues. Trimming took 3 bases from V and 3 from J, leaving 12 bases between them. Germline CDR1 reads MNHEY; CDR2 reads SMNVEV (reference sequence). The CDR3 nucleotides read TGTGCCAGCAGTTTGGGACGGACATACTACAATGAGCAGTTCTTC. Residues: CASSLGRTYYNEQFF.

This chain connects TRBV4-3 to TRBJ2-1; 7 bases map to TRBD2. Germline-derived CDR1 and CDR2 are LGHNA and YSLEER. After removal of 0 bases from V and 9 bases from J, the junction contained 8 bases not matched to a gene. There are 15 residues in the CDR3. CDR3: CASSQDVGGRGEQFF. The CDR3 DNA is TGCGCCAGCAGCCAAGATGTGGGAGGGAGGGGTGAGCAGTTCTTC.

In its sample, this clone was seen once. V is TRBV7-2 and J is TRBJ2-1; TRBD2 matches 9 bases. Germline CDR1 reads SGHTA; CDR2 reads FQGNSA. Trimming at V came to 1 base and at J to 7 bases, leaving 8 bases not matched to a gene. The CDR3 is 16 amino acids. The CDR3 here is CASSLVAGLAGNEQFF. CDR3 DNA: TGTGCCAGCAGCTTAGTCGCGGGCCTAGCGGGAAATGAGCAGTTCTTC.

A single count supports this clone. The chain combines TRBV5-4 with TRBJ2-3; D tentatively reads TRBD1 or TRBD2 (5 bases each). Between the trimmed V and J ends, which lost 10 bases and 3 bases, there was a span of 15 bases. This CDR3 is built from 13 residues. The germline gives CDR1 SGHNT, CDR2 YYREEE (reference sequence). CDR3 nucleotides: TGTGCCTCTTATGGGGGAATAACAGATACGCAGTATTTT. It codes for CASYGGITDTQYF.

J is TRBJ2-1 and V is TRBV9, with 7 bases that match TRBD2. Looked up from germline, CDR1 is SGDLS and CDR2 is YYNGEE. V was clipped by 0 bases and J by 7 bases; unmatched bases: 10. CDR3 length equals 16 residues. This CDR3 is CASSVVRGSLSNEQFF. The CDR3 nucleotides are TGTGCCAGCAGCGTAGTGCGGGGGTCTTTGTCAAATGAGCAGTTCTTC.

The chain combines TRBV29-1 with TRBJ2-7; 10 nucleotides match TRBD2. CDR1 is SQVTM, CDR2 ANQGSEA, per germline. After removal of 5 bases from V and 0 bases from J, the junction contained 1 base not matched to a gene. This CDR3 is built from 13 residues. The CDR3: CSVLAGVSYEQYF. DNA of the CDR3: TGCAGCGTTCTAGCGGGAGTCTCCTACGAGCAGTACTTC.

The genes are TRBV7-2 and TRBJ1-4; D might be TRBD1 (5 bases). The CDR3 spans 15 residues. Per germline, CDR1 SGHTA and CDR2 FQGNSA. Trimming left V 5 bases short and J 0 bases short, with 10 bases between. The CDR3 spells CASSPRGSTNEKLFF. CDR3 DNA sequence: TGTGCCAGCAGCCCCCGGGGGTCAACTAATGAAAAACTGTTTTTT. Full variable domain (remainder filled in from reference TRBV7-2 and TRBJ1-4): GAGVSQSPSNKVTEKGKDVELRCDPISGHTALYWYRQSLGQGLEFLIYFQGNSAPDKSGLPSDRFSAERTGGSVSTLTIQRTQQEDSAVYLCASSPRGSTNEKLFFGSGTQLSVL.

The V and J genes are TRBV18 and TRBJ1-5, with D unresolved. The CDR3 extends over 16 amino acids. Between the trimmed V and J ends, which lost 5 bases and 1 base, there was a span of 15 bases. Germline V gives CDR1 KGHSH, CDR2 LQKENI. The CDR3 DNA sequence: TGTGCCAGCTCATATGGGCCGGAGCAAAGCAATCAGCCCCAGCATTTT. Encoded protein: CASSYGPEQSNQPQHF.